A single sample is the source of the 30 T cell receptor beta chains below, sequenced in a study of blood T cell repertoires in COVID-19. This table comes from immunoSEQ multiplex PCR, and its TCRdb copy is limited to in-frame clones, with some not included. The table lists some 450,000 clones, approximately 88% of them singletons. Sequencing was done on a sample of peripheral blood. All receptors come from a woman aged 45-65 years with COVID-19, enrolled during active disease.

The J gene is TRBJ1-1, the V gene TRBV19, with D unresolved. CDR1 is LNHDA, CDR2 SQIVND, per germline (reference sequence). This CDR3 is 16 amino acids long. V was pared by 6 bases and J by 0 bases, with 17 bases between. CDR3 protein: CASSLWSRGMNTEAFF. Here the CDR3 DNA reads TGTGCCAGTAGCCTTTGGTCCAGAGGAATGAACACTGAAGCTTTCTTT. Looking up the rest from reference TRBV19 and TRBJ1-1 gives the full variable domain: DGGITQSPKYLFRKEGQNVTLSCEQNLNHDAMYWYRQDPGQGLRLIYYSQIVNDFQKGDIAEGYSVSREKKESFPLTVTSAQKNPTAFYLCASSLWSRGMNTEAFFGQGTRLTVV.

The chain combines TRBV27 with TRBJ2-3; 10 bases fit TRBD2. In germline, CDR1 is MNHEY, CDR2 SMNVEV (reference sequence). V lost 5 bases, J lost 6 bases, and 14 bases stayed unmatched. This CDR3 is built from 17 residues. The CDR3 here is CASSRGPLAGTSDTQYF. The CDR3 DNA reads TGTGCCAGCAGTCGCGGGCCACTAGCGGGGACCTCGGATACGCAGTATTTT.

This rearrangement joins TRBV5-1 to TRBJ2-7; 7 bases match TRBD1. CDR1 and CDR2 (germline): SGHRS, YFSETQ. After removal of 1 base from V and 3 bases from J, the junction contained 10 bases not matched to a gene. This CDR3 has 16 amino acids. CDR3 loop: CASSLPLPTGNYEQYF. The CDR3 DNA reads as TGCGCCAGCAGCTTGCCCCTTCCGACAGGGAACTACGAGCAGTACTTC. Variable domain in full (rest from reference TRBV5-1 and TRBJ2-7): KAGVTQTPRYLIKTRGQQVTLSCSPISGHRSVSWYQQTPGQGLQFLFEYFSETQRNKGNFPGRFSGRQFSNSRSEMNVSTLELGDSALYLCASSLPLPTGNYEQYFGPGTRLTVT.

The CDR3: CASSHAHRTGGVTDTQYF. CDR3 DNA: TGCGCCAGCAGCCATGCCCACAGGACAGGGGGTGTCACAGATACGCAGTATTTT. The chain uses TRBV4-1 and TRBJ2-3, with 10 bases fitting TRBD1. Losses at the gene ends were 3 bases for V and 2 bases for J; bases not matched to a gene: 11. This CDR3 region has 18 residues. CDR1 MGHRA and CDR2 YSYEKL come from the germline V gene.

The chain combines TRBV18 with TRBJ1-5, with 10 bases aligning to TRBD1. Germline trimming cut 5 bases from V and 7 bases from J; bases unmatched to any gene: 8. The CDR3 sequence is 15 residues long. The germline V gene has CDR1 KGHSH and CDR2 LQKENI. CDR3 sequence reads: CASSMTGGAGQPQHF. CDR3 nucleotide sequence: TGTGCCAGCTCAATGACAGGGGGCGCAGGGCAGCCCCAGCATTTT.

The gene calls are TRBV19 and TRBJ1-2; 7 nucleotides agree with TRBD1. Germline V gene data show CDR1 as LNHDA and CDR2 as SQIVND (reference sequence). The CDR3 is made up of 15 amino acids. The CDR3 bases are TGTGCGAGCTCCGCCGGAGGACAGGTTCTTTATGGCTACACCTTC. Translating it yields CASSAGGQVLYGYTF.

J is TRBJ1-5 and V is TRBV18; TRBD1 aligns across 7 bases. CDR1 KGHSH and CDR2 LQKENI come from the germline V gene. The CDR3 runs 15 residues. With V trimmed by 4 bases and J by 6 bases, 9 bases remained unmatched. CDR3 residues: CASSLRRGQGQPQHF. Written as DNA, the CDR3 is TGTGCCAGCTCACTTCGAAGGGGGCAAGGTCAGCCCCAGCATTTT.

This clone was seen more than once but under ten times. V usage is TRBV5-1 and J usage is TRBJ2-1, with a tentative D call TRBD2 (6 bases). V was shortened by 4 bases and J by 6 bases, with 17 bases between the two germline ends. Germline CDR1 and CDR2: SGHRS and YFSETQ. The CDR3 is made up of 15 amino acids. For the CDR3, the DNA is TGCGCCAGCAGCAAGACTAGTGGGGAACCCAATGAGCAGTTCTTC. Its protein is CASSKTSGEPNEQFF.

Written as DNA, the CDR3 is TGTGCCAGCAGTACGGGACAGGTCTCCTACAATGAGCAGTTCTTC. Amino acids: CASSTGQVSYNEQFF. The chain carries TRBV6-6 and TRBJ2-1, with 8 bases identical to TRBD1. Germline CDR1 is MNHNY and CDR2 is SVGAGI (reference sequence). V dropped 5 bases and J dropped 0; count of bases not matched to a gene: 3. The CDR3 spans 15 residues.

Only one count was recorded for this clone. This chain connects TRBV5-5 to TRBJ2-7; 7 nucleotides line up with TRBD1. The CDR3 spans 14 residues. The J segment lost 3 bases and the V segment lost 4 bases, leaving 7 bases of the junction unmatched. The germline gives CDR1 SGHKS, CDR2 YYEKEE (reference sequence). The CDR3 DNA sequence: TGTGCCAGCAGCCACGGGGACAGTCGCTACGAGCAGTACTTC. This gives the protein CASSHGDSRYEQYF.

The chain is built from TRBV5-1 and TRBJ2-7, with a possible D match to TRBD1 (6 bases). The V and J ends lost 0 bases and 2 bases respectively, with 12 bases between them. This CDR3 has 15 amino acids. CDR1 and CDR2 (germline): SGHRS, YFSETQ. CDR3 in DNA: TGCGCCAGCAGCTTGGACAGGGCCACAACCTACGAGCAGTACTTC. Translating it yields CASSLDRATTYEQYF.

The rearrangement uses TRBV5-1 and TRBJ1-1; D perhaps matches TRBD1 (5 bases). CDR3 length: 14 residues. Trimming removed 2 bases from V and 1 base from J, with 9 bases in between. The germline V gene has CDR1 SGHRS and CDR2 YFSETQ. The CDR3 sequence is CASSFDSANTEAFF. CDR3 bases: TGCGCCAGCAGCTTCGACAGCGCGAACACTGAAGCTTTCTTT.

This clone occurred a few times. This rearrangement joins TRBV19 to TRBJ1-5; no reliable D call. V was clipped by 8 bases and J by 5 bases, with 16 bases between them. Germline V lookup: CDR1 LNHDA, CDR2 SQIVND (reference sequence). The CDR3 spans 14 residues. The CDR3 region is CASLEGHGHQPQHF. The CDR3 coding sequence is TGTGCCAGTCTGGAGGGCCATGGCCATCAGCCCCAGCATTTT.

This clone showed up just once. The gene calls are TRBV7-9 and TRBJ1-3; 7 bases map to TRBD1. V lost 5 bases, J lost 3 bases, and 13 bases stayed unmatched. The CDR3 runs 17 residues. CDR1 and CDR2 (germline): SEHNR, FQNEAQ (reference sequence). The CDR3 nucleotides are TGTGCCAGCAGCCCCCGCCCTGGACAGGTTAATGGAAACACCATATATTTT. Translated: CASSPRPGQVNGNTIYF. Full variable domain (missing parts from reference TRBV7-9 and TRBJ1-3): DTGVSQNPRHKITKRGQNVTFRCDPISEHNRLYWYRQTLGQGPEFLTYFQNEAQLEKSRLLSDRFSAERPKGSFSTLEIQRTEQGDSAMYLCASSPRPGQVNGNTIYFGEGSWLTVV.

The chain couples TRBV5-6 to TRBJ2-1, with 10 bases lining up with TRBD2. Unmatched junction bases numbered 10, after V lost 2 bases and J lost 5 bases. The CDR3 is 17 amino acids. Looked up from germline, CDR1 is SGHDT and CDR2 is YYEEEE. CDR3 DNA: TGTGCCAGCAGCTTCGGTCTAGCGGGGGTCCTTGACAATGAGCAGTTCTTC. As protein: CASSFGLAGVLDNEQFF.

The chain couples TRBV19 to TRBJ2-3; no reliable D call. The CDR3 loop spans 13 amino acids. CDR1 and CDR2 from the germline V gene are LNHDA and SQIVND (reference sequence). Trimming took 10 bases from V and 0 from J, leaving 11 bases between them. The DNA for the CDR3 is TGTGCCACGTCTAAAACTAGCACAGATACGCAGTATTTT. Protein product: CATSKTSTDTQYF.

This chain joins TRBV30 and TRBJ2-3, with TRBD2 identical over 10 bases. Germline loops: CDR1 GTSNPN, CDR2 SVGIG (reference sequence). Trimming removed 2 bases from V and 6 bases from J; junction bases left unmatched: 5. The CDR3 runs 14 residues. The CDR3 coding sequence is TGTGCCTGGAGTCTAGCGGGGGCGGTGGATACGCAGTATTTT. Residues: CAWSLAGAVDTQYF.

The V call is TRBV11-2, the J call TRBJ2-1; the match to TRBD2 covers 12 bases. The V segment lost 5 bases and the J segment 0 bases; nucleotides outside the gene matches: 11. Germline-derived CDR1 and CDR2 are SGHAT and FQNNGV. The CDR3 is made up of 19 amino acids. The chain's CDR3 is CASSPRLAGALSSYNEQFF. The CDR3 coding sequence is TGTGCCAGCAGCCCGCGACTAGCGGGGGCCCTTAGCTCCTACAATGAGCAGTTCTTC.

V gene TRBV11-2 combines with J gene TRBJ2-1; D is unclear. Germline values: CDR1 SGHAT, CDR2 FQNNGV. The V end lost 5 bases, the J end lost 9 bases, and 17 bases lay between the germline ends. The CDR3 is 14 residues long. The chain's CDR3 is CASSDPLTVSEQFF. The CDR3 DNA follows: TGTGCCAGCAGCGACCCCTTGACTGTAAGTGAGCAGTTCTTC. Full variable domain (rest looked up from reference TRBV11-2 and TRBJ2-1): EAGVAQSPRYKIIEKRQSVAFWCNPISGHATLYWYQQILGQGPKLLIQFQNNGVVDDSQLPKDRFSAERLKGVDSTLKIQPAKLEDSAVYLCASSDPLTVSEQFFGPGTRLTVL.

The chain uses TRBV6-5 and TRBJ2-7, with 8 bases lining up with TRBD2. The CDR3 has 13 residues. Germline lookup yields CDR1 MNHEY and CDR2 SVGAGI. V dropped 8 bases and J dropped 7; count of bases not matched to a gene: 10. CDR3 DNA: TGTGCCAGCGGTAGGAATCGGGAGGGGGAGCAGTACTTC. Encoded protein: CASGRNREGEQYF.

The rearrangement joins TRBV10-1 to TRBJ2-5; TRBD2 might be the D (6 bases). This CDR3 is 13 amino acids long. Trimming removed 4 bases at V and 7 bases at J, with 13 bases between. Germline-derived CDR1 and CDR2 are WNHNN and SYGVQD (reference sequence). CDR3 nucleotide sequence: TGCGCCAGCAGTGTATCGGGGGATGGGACCCAGTACTTC. Its translation is CASSVSGDGTQYF.

J is TRBJ1-2 and V is TRBV30; D perhaps matches TRBD1 (5 bases). The germline V and J ends were trimmed by 8 bases and 8 bases, with 18 bases remaining between them. From germline, CDR1 is GTSNPN and CDR2 SVGIG (reference sequence). The CDR3 length is 12 residues. DNA of the CDR3: TGTGCCATGGCAGGAGGGGTACGGGGCTACACCTTC. Translation: CAMAGGVRGYTF.

The chain employs TRBV19 and TRBJ1-4, with D perhaps matching TRBD1 (5 bases). The CDR3 length is 15 residues. Trimming removed 5 bases at V and 1 base at J, with 11 bases between. The germline CDR1 and CDR2 sequences are LNHDA and SQIVND (reference sequence). The chain's CDR3 is CASSGPGITNEKLFF. For the CDR3, the DNA is TGTGCCAGTAGTGGGCCAGGGATAACTAATGAAAAACTGTTTTTT.

This clone came up a few times. The rearrangement links TRBV5-1 to TRBJ1-5, with 8 positions matching TRBD1. Germline V CDR1 and CDR2: SGHRS, YFSETQ. CDR3 size: 15 residues. V shed 4 bases, J shed 5 bases, and the junction held 8 bases outside the gene matches. In nucleotides, the CDR3 is TGCGCCAGCAGCCCCGGAGCAGGGGGCGATCAGCCCCAGCATTTT. It yields the protein CASSPGAGGDQPQHF.

The chain carries TRBV6-4 and TRBJ1-1; D is unresolved. The CDR3 is 14 amino acids. V shed 3 bases and J shed 5 bases, with 13 bases lying between them. Germline V gene data show CDR1 as MRHNA and CDR2 as SNTAGT. CDR3 nucleotide sequence: TGTGCCAGCAGTGAAGTAGGAGGAAAAACTGAAGCTTTCTTT. This codes for CASSEVGGKTEAFF.

The sample holds one count of this clone. The chain carries TRBV24-1 and TRBJ1-2; tentatively, D is TRBD1 (5 bases). The CDR3 consists of 17 residues. Trimming took off 3 bases at V and 12 bases at J, with 28 bases between the two ends. The germline V gene encodes CDR1 KGHDR and CDR2 SFDVKD. The CDR3 reads CATSDTGLGVGLAEHTF. The DNA of the CDR3 is TGTGCCACCAGTGATACAGGCCTAGGAGTGGGCCTCGCTGAGCACACCTTC.

This chain links TRBV28 with TRBJ1-5; D remains unclear. The V end lost 6 bases, the J end lost 1 base, and 10 bases lay between the germline ends. The CDR3 loop spans 14 amino acids. The germline CDR1 and CDR2 sequences are MDHEN and SYDVKM. The CDR3: CASSLEVSNQPQHF. CDR3 nucleotides: TGTGCCAGCAGCCTAGAGGTGAGCAATCAGCCCCAGCATTTT.

This clone was seen more than once but under ten times. The sample holds other DNA sequences that translate to the same CDR3. The chain has TRBV2 and TRBJ1-6; 12 bases are shared with TRBD1. The V gene end was trimmed by 6 bases and the J gene end by 7 bases; junction bases not matched to a gene: 7. CDR3 length equals 16 residues. From germline, CDR1 is SNHLY and CDR2 FYNNEI. CDR3 amino acids: CASRGGTGGANSPLHF. The CDR3 region has the DNA TGTGCCAGCAGGGGTGGGACAGGGGGCGCAAATTCACCCCTCCACTTT.

Here the CDR3 reads CASSFGGALQPQHF. The CDR3 bases are TGTGCCAGCAGCTTTGGGGGGGCTCTCCAGCCCCAGCATTTT. The chain joins TRBV5-6 to TRBJ1-5; weak D call: TRBD1 (6 bases). Deletions cut 2 bases from V and 7 bases from J, with 13 bases between. Germline loops: CDR1 SGHDT, CDR2 YYEEEE. The CDR3 extends over 14 amino acids.

This chain joins TRBV5-1 and TRBJ2-7; 9 bases fit TRBD2. The J segment lost 3 bases and the V segment lost 4 bases, leaving 11 bases of the junction unmatched. The length of the CDR3 is 16 residues. Per the germline V gene, CDR1 is SGHRS and CDR2 is YFSETQ. The chain's CDR3 is CASSPMSGGPDYEQYF. The CDR3, as DNA: TGCGCCAGCAGCCCTATGAGCGGGGGGCCCGACTACGAGCAGTACTTC.